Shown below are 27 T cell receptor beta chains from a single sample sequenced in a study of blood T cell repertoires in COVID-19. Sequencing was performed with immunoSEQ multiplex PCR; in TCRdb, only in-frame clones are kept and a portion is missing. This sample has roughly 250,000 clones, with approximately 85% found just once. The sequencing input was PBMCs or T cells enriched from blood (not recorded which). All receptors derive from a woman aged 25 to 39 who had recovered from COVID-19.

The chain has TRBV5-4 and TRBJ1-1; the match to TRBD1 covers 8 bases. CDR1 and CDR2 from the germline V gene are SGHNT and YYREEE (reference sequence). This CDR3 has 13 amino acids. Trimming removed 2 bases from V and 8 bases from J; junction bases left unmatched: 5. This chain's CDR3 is CASSFSRGREAFF. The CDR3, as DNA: TGTGCCAGCAGCTTTTCCAGGGGGCGGGAAGCTTTCTTT.

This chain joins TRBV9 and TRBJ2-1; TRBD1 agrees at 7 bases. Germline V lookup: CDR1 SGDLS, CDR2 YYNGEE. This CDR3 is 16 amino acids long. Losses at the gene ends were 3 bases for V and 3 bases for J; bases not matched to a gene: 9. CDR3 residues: CASSANRGHDYNEQFF. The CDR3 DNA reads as TGTGCCAGCAGCGCCAACAGGGGTCACGACTACAATGAGCAGTTCTTC.

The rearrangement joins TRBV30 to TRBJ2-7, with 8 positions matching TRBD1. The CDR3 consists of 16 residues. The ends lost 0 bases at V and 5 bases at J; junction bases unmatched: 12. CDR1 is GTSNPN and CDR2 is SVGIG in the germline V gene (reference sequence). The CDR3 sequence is CAWSVGVDRDYHEQYF. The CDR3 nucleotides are TGTGCCTGGAGTGTAGGGGTGGACAGGGATTACCACGAGCAGTACTTC.

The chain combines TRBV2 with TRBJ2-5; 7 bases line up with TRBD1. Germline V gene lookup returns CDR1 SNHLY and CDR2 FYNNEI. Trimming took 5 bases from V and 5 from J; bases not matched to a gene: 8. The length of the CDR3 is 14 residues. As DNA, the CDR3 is TGTGCCAGCAGTCCTGACAGGGTAACGGAGACCCAGTACTTC. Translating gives CASSPDRVTETQYF.

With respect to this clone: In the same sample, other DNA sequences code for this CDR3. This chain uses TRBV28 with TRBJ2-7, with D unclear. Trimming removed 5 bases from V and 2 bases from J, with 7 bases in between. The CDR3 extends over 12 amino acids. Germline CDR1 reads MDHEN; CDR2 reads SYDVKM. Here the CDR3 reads CASSLPPYEQYF. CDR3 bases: TGTGCCAGCAGTCTCCCTCCCTACGAGCAGTACTTC.

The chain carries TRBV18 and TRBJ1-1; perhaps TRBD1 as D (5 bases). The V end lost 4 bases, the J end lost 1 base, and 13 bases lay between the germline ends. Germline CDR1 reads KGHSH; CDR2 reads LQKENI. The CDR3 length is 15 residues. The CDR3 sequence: CASSLLQAPNTEAFF. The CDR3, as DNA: TGTGCCAGCTCACTATTACAGGCACCGAACACTGAAGCTTTCTTT. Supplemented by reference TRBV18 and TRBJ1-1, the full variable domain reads NAGVMQNPRHLVRRRGQEARLRCSPMKGHSHVYWYRQLPEEGLKFMVYLQKENIIDESGMPKERFSAEFPKEGPSILRIQQVVRGDSAAYFCASSLLQAPNTEAFFGQGTRLTVV.

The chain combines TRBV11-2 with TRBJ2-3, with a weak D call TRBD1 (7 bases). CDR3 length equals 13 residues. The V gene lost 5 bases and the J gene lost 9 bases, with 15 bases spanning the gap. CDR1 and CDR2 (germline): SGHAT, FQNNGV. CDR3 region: CASSTQGGSTQYF. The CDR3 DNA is TGTGCCAGCAGCACCCAGGGGGGTAGCACGCAGTATTTT.

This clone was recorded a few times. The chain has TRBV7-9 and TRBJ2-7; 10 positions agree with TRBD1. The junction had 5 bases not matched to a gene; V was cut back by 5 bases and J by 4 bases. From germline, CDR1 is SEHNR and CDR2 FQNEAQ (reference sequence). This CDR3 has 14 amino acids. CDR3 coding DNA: TGTGCCAGCAGCCCCGAGGACAGGGGGTACGAGCAGTACTTC. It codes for CASSPEDRGYEQYF.

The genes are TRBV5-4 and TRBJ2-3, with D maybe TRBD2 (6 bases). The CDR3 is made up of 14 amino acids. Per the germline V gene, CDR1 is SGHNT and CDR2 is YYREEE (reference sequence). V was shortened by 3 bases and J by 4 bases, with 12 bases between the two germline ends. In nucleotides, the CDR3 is TGTGCCAGCAGCTGGGACCGCGGGGCAGATACGCAGTATTTT. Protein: CASSWDRGADTQYF.

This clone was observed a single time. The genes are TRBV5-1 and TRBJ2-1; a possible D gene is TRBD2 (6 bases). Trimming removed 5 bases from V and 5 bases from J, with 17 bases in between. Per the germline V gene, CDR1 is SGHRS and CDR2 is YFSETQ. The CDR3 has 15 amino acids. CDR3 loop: CASSGAGAGNNEQFF. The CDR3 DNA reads TGCGCCAGCAGTGGCGCTGGGGCGGGGAACAATGAGCAGTTCTTC.

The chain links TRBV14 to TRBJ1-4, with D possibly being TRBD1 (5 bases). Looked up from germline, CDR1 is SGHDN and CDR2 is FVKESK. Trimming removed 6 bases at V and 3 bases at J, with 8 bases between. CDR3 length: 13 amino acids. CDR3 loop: CASSRGSNEKLFF. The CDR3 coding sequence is TGTGCCAGCAGTAGGGGATCTAATGAAAAACTGTTTTTT.

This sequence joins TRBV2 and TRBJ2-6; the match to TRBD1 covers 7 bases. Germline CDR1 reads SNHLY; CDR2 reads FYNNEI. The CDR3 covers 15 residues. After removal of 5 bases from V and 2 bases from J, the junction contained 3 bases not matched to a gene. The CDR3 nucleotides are TGTGCCAGCAGTTCAGACAGGGCTGGGGCCAACGTCCTGACTTTC. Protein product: CASSSDRAGANVLTF.

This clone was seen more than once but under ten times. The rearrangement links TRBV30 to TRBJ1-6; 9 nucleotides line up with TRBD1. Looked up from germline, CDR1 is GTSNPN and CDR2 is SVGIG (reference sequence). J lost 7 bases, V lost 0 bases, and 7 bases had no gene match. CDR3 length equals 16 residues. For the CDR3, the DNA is TGTGCCTGGAGTGTACGAATAGGGACAGGGAATTCACCCCTCCACTTT. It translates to CAWSVRIGTGNSPLHF.

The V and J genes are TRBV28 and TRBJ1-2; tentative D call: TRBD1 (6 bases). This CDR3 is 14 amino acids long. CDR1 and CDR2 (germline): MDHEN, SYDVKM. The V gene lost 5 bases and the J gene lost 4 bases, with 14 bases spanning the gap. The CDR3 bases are TGTGCCAGCAGTACAGGGTCCAATTCCTATGGCTACACCTTC. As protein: CASSTGSNSYGYTF.

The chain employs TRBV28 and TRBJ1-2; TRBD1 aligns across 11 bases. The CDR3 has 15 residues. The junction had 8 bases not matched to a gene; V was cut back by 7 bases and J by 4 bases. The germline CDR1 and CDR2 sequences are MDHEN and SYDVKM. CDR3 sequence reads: CASTGQGDSGYGYTF. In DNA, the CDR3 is TGTGCCAGCACGGGACAGGGGGATTCGGGCTATGGCTACACCTTC.

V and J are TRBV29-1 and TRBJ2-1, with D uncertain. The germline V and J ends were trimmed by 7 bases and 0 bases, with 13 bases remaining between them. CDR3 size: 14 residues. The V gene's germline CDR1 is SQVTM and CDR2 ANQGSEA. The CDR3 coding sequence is TGCAGCGCCATTCTACCCTACTCCTACAATGAGCAGTTCTTC. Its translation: CSAILPYSYNEQFF.

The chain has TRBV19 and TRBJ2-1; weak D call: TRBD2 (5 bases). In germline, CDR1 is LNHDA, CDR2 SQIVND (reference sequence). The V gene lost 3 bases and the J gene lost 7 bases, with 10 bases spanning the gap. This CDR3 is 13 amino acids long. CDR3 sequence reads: CASSMRSGNEQFF. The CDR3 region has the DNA TGTGCCAGTAGTATGCGCTCGGGGAATGAGCAGTTCTTC.

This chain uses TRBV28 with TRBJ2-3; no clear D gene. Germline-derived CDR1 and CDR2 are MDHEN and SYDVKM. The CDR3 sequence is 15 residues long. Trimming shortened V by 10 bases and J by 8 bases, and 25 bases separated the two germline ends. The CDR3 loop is CATIYEAHASGTQYF. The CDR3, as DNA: TGTGCCACCATTTACGAGGCACATGCATCTGGTACGCAGTATTTT.

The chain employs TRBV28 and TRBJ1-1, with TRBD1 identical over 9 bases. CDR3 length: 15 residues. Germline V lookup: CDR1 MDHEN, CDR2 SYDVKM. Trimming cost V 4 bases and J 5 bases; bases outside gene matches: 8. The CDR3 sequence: CASSSSGQGETEAFF. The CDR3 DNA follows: TGTGCCAGCAGTTCCTCGGGACAGGGTGAGACTGAAGCTTTCTTT.

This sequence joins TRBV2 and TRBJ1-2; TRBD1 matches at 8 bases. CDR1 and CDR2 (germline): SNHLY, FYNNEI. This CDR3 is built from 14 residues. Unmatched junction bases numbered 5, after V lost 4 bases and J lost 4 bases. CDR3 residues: CASSGTGLVYGYTF. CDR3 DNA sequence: TGTGCCAGCAGTGGGACAGGGTTGGTCTATGGCTACACCTTC.

The CDR3 nucleotides read TGTGCCAGCTCACAGGGCTGGCCCGAAGCTTTCTTT. Translating it yields CASSQGWPEAFF. This sequence joins TRBV12-3 or TRBV12-4 and TRBJ1-1; D is possibly TRBD1 (6 bases). The CDR3 loop spans 12 amino acids. V shed 8 bases and J shed 8 bases, with 15 bases lying between them.

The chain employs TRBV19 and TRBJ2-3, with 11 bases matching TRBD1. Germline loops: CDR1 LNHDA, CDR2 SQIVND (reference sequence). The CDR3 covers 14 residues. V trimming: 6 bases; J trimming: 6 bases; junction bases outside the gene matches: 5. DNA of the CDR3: TGTGCCAGTAGGAGGGACAGGGGGTCTGATACGCAGTATTTT. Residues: CASRRDRGSDTQYF.

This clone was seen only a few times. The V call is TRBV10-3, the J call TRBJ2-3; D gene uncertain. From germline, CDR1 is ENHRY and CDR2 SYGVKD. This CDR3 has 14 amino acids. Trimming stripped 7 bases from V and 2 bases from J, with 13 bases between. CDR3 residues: CAIKALGDTDTQYF. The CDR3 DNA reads TGTGCCATCAAAGCTCTCGGAGACACAGATACGCAGTATTTT.

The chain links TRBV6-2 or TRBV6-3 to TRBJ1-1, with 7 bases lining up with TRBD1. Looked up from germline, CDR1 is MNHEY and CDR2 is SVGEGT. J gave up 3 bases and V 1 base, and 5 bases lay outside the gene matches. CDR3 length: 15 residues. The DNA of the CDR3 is TGTGCCAGCAGTTACTTGGCAGGGGGTGACACTGAAGCTTTCTTT. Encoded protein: CASSYLAGGDTEAFF.

The CDR3 spells CASSEPRGYRYEQYF. For the CDR3, the DNA is TGCGCCAGCAGTGAGCCTCGGGGGTACCGATACGAGCAGTACTTC. This rearrangement joins TRBV10-2 to TRBJ2-7; TRBD2 is a possible D gene (6 bases). V was pared by 2 bases and J by 4 bases, with 15 bases between. Germline loops: CDR1 WSHSY, CDR2 SAAADI. The CDR3 spans 15 residues.

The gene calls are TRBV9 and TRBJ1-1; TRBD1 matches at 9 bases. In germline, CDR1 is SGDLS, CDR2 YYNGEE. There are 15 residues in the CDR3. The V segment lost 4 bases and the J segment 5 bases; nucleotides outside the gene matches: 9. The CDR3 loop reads CASSTSGTGRTEAFF. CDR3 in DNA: TGTGCCAGCAGCACTTCCGGGACAGGGAGGACTGAAGCTTTCTTT. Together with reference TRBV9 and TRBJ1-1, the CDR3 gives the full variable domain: DSGVTQTPKHLITATGQRVTLRCSPRSGDLSVYWYQQSLDQGLQFLIQYYNGEERAKGNILERFSAQQFPDLHSELNLSSLELGDSALYFCASSTSGTGRTEAFFGQGTRLTVV.

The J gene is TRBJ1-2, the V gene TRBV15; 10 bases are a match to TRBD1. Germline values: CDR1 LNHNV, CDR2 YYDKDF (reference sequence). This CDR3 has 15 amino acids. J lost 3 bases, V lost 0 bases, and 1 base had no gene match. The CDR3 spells CATSREDRGDYGYTF. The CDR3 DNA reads TGTGCCACCAGCAGAGAGGACAGGGGGGACTATGGCTACACCTTC.